What follows describes a single T cell receptor (beta chain). The source of the sample is a study of blood T cell repertoires in COVID-19. Overall study: Spain, Italy and the United States supplied samples that represented acute and convalescent COVID-19. The analysed material was cDNA or gDNA that came from T cells, B-cell-depleted T cells, or PBMCs.

In the source study's methods: Reference gene primers were amplified, and this amplification served to estimate nucleated cell counts. Generated by immunoSEQ multiplex PCR, the TCRdb table keeps only in-frame clones and is missing some. D and trimming were read from the DNA, whereas the V and J calls and clone size are those reported in that table. The sample records about 220,000 clones, 80% being singletons. J gave up 4 bases and V 5 bases, and 5 bases lay outside the gene matches. Germline V gene lookup returns CDR1 MRHNA and CDR2 SNTAGT. The CDR3 loop spans 15 amino acids. Sequences were obtained from peripheral blood. The chain employs TRBV6-4 and TRBJ2-3, with 11 positions matching TRBD2. This TCR derives from a human donor in a cohort sampled during active COVID-19. The CDR3 reads CASSTSGSLSDTQYF. The CDR3 DNA follows: TGTGCCAGCAGTACTAGCGGGAGTCTGTCAGATACGCAGTATTTT.